This T cell receptor (beta chain) comes out of a study of blood T cell repertoires in COVID-19 (dated by TCRdb to about 2020). For the study in its entirety: Collaborator samples came from the United States, Italy and Spain and covered acute and convalescent phases of COVID-19. The material from the prospective study consisted of cDNA or gDNA derived from T cells, B-cell-depleted T cells, or PBMCs. Subjects who had been exposed to COVID-19, were actively infected with it, or had recovered from it provided the deeply sampled blood TCRbeta repertoires that made up the dataset. The repertoires were released in a freely available public database meant as a resource for research on the immune response to SARS-CoV-2. Samples came from the ongoing ImmuneRACE study (first 160 participants) plus 1,254 subjects from 6 global collaborators. Nearly every sample came with metadata listing a de-identified subject ID, COVID-19 status, age in years and sex. Where available, HLA class I and class II types were taken from metadata supplied by the sample provider and were not determined by assay-based typing.

Of note for this clone: The antigen it recognizes is unknown. Base-call qualities are not available, and no considerably larger clone is one nucleotide away.

The CDR3 sequence holds 13 residues, the cysteine and phenylalanine included. Only the CDR3 region is kept as DNA, spanning 39 bases read in frame from base 1. V was cut back by 2 bases and J by 6 bases, leaving a gap of 10 bases between them. The germline V gene sets CDR1 to MDHEN and CDR2 to SYDVKM. Whole blood was collected in K2EDTA tubes by collaborating institutions according to the institutions' own protocols. For TCRbeta analysis, collaborator samples were shipped as frozen whole blood, as isolated PBMCs, or as DNA extracted from either sample type. TCRbeta CDR3 regions were amplified from genomic DNA by means of the immunoSEQ Assay, a bias-controlled multiplex PCR. In the authors' own workflow: The number of nucleated cells in each sample was estimated by amplification of reference gene primers within the assay. To quantify the absolute abundance of each unique TCRbeta CDR3 rearrangement, sequence reads were collapsed and filtered. For each sample, productive Simpson clonality was calculated as the square root of Simpson's diversity index across productive rearrangements. The clones in this table, taken by TCRdb from immuneACCESS, are in-frame only. Not every clone is retained; where verified, under half of the shortfall comes from an unresolved V gene, and the cause of the rest is unknown. That table gives V, J and clone size, and the DNA gave D and trimming. Recorded for this sample are roughly 62,000 clones; roughly 92% of them occurred a single time. The ten most abundant clones make up about 6% of the sample.

Broad study findings and their caveats: The amount of clinical and demographic metadata varied by source and participant and was provided uncurated.

The sequenced material came from peripheral blood. The clonotype comes from a human donor in a cohort sampled during active COVID-19. The sequence joins TRBV28 to TRBJ1-2, with no confident D gene call. The CDR3 sequence is CASSLNPRDGYTF. The sequenced DNA: TGTGCCAGCAGTTTAAACCCGAGGGATGGCTACACCTTC.